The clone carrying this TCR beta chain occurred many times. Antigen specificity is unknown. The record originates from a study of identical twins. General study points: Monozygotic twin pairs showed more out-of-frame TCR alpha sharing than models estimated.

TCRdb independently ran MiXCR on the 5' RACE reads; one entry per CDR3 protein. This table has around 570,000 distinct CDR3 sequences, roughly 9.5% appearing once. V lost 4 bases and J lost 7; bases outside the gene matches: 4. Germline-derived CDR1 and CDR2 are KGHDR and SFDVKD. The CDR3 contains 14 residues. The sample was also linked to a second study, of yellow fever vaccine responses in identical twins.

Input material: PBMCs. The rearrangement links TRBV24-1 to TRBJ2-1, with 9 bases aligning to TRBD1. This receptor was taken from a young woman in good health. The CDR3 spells CATSDETGGNEQFF. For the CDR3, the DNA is TGTGCCACCAGTGACGAGACAGGGGGGAATGAGCAGTTCTTC.